A single sample is the source of the 14 T cell receptor beta chains below, sequenced in a study of patients and donors after allogeneic stem cell transplantation. MiXCR, run by TCRdb on the RT-PCR reads, gives a single entry per CDR3 protein. This sample has 800,000 to 1,000,000 distinct CDR3 sequences, with roughly 18% found just once. What was sequenced was blood, either unsorted or a sorted T cell fraction (not recorded which). These receptors came from a human donor who was either an allogeneic HSCT recipient or a stem cell or donor lymphocyte infusion donor (not recorded which). It is not recorded whose cells these are; they may come from a transplant donor.

The CDR3 loop reads CSAPKGLTNQPQHF. CDR3 bases: TGCAGTGCCCCCAAGGGGCTAACCAATCAGCCCCAGCATTTT. The chain couples TRBV20-1 to TRBJ1-5, with a weak D call TRBD1 (5 bases). The CDR3 has 14 residues. CDR1 and CDR2 from the germline V gene are DFQATT and SNEGSKA (reference sequence). V was pared by 6 bases and J by 3 bases, with 15 bases between.

This chain joins TRBV9 and TRBJ2-1; TRBD1 aligns across 10 bases. V lost 4 bases and J lost 7; bases outside the gene matches: 8. CDR1 is SGDLS, CDR2 YYNGEE, per germline. This CDR3 is built from 15 residues. CDR3 DNA: TGTGCCAGCAGCCTTGGACAGGGGGGGGGTAATGAGCAGTTCTTC. It specifies CASSLGQGGGNEQFF.

This clonotype was detected a few times. This chain uses TRBV7-9 with TRBJ2-1; D possibly uses TRBD1 or TRBD2 (5 bases each). This CDR3 spans 14 amino acids. V was cut by 8 bases and J by 6 bases, with 17 bases left in between. The germline V gene encodes CDR1 SEHNR and CDR2 FQNEAQ (reference sequence). The CDR3 bases are TGTGCCAGCCGAGAGGGGATTCAATTCAATGAGCAGTTCTTC. Protein product: CASREGIQFNEQFF.

This clonotype appeared a few times. The chain is built from TRBV7-9 and TRBJ1-2; D may be TRBD1 (5 bases). The CDR3 spans 13 residues. Trimming cost V 10 bases and J 3 bases, with 15 bases left between them. Per germline, CDR1 SEHNR and CDR2 FQNEAQ (reference sequence). CDR3 region: CATLYRGDYGYTF. CDR3 in DNA: TGTGCCACCCTCTATAGGGGTGACTATGGCTACACCTTC.

This clonotype was picked up a small number of times. The chain combines TRBV12-3 or TRBV12-4 with TRBJ1-5; D is undetermined. This CDR3 region has 12 residues. The V end was cut by 6 bases, the J end by 2 bases, with 5 bases between. CDR3 region: CASRFGNQPQHF. The CDR3 nucleotides are TGTGCCAGCAGGTTCGGCAATCAGCCCCAGCATTTT.

This clonotype showed up just a few times. V gene TRBV7-9 combines with J gene TRBJ1-2, with a tentative D call TRBD1 (5 bases). Deletions cut 5 bases from V and 4 bases from J, with 14 bases between. This CDR3 is built from 14 residues. Germline-derived CDR1 and CDR2 are SEHNR and FQNEAQ (reference sequence). The CDR3 loop is CASSEDGQLYGYTF. Here the CDR3 DNA reads TGTGCCAGCAGCGAGGACGGACAACTCTATGGCTACACCTTC.

There are many counts of this clonotype. V and J are TRBV10-3 and TRBJ2-7; no reliable D call. Germline CDR1 reads ENHRY; CDR2 reads SYGVKD. CDR3 size: 12 residues. Trimming left V 3 bases short and J 4 bases short, with 7 bases between. The CDR3 here is CAISDRLYEQYF. For the CDR3, the DNA is TGTGCCATCAGTGACCGACTTTACGAGCAGTACTTC.

The chain joins TRBV11-2 to TRBJ2-5; D is perhaps TRBD1 (5 bases). Germline V gene data show CDR1 as SGHAT and CDR2 as FQNNGV. Trimming pared 5 bases from V and 4 bases from J, leaving 11 bases between. This CDR3 has 13 residues. CDR3 protein: CASSVQVSETQYF. The CDR3 DNA reads as TGTGCCAGCAGCGTACAGGTTTCAGAGACCCAGTACTTC.

Only a few counts were recorded for this clonotype. The CDR3 nucleotides are TGTGCCATCAGTGAGTCCGGGAGGGCCGAGACCCAGTACTTC. Its translation is CAISESGRAETQYF. V usage is TRBV10-3 and J usage is TRBJ2-5; 8 nucleotides line up with TRBD2. With 0 bases clipped from V and 5 bases from J, the junction kept 2 bases outside the gene matches. CDR1 ENHRY and CDR2 SYGVKD come from the germline V gene. The CDR3 is made up of 14 amino acids.

This clonotype was counted between two and nine times. The chain recombines TRBV5-1 with TRBJ1-2; maybe TRBD1 (5 bases). The CDR3 covers 15 residues. V was pared by 0 bases and J by 2 bases, with 11 bases between. Germline CDR1 SGHRS, CDR2 YFSETQ. This CDR3 reads CASSLAGAGNYGYTF. The CDR3 bases are TGCGCCAGCAGCTTGGCCGGGGCAGGGAACTATGGCTACACCTTC.

The V gene is TRBV5-1, the J gene TRBJ2-2, with 7 bases aligning to TRBD1. There are 15 residues in the CDR3. From germline, CDR1 is SGHRS and CDR2 YFSETQ. Germline trimming cut 3 bases from V and 9 bases from J; bases unmatched to any gene: 11. CDR3 coding DNA: TGCGCCAGCAGCTCTCCCGGGACAGACCCACGGGAGCTGTTTTTT. It specifies CASSSPGTDPRELFF.

The table lists this clonotype with a few counts. The chain employs TRBV30 and TRBJ1-2; no clear D. This CDR3 spans 10 amino acids. Germline assignment: CDR1 GTSNPN and CDR2 SVGIG (reference sequence). V lost 4 bases and J 2 bases, leaving 2 bases between the germline ends. This CDR3 is CAWNNYGYTF. The CDR3 bases are TGTGCCTGGAACAACTATGGCTACACCTTC.

The rearrangement uses TRBV2 and TRBJ1-1, with TRBD1 identical over 10 bases. The CDR3 contains 15 residues. Trimming removed 2 bases from V and 5 bases from J; junction bases left unmatched: 5. CDR1 SNHLY and CDR2 FYNNEI come from the germline V gene. For the CDR3, the DNA is TGTGCCAGCAGTGAAACGGGACAGGGGTTTACTGAAGCTTTCTTT. The encoded protein is CASSETGQGFTEAFF.

This chain links TRBV2 with TRBJ2-7; D unresolved. CDR3 length: 16 amino acids. Per the germline V gene, CDR1 is SNHLY and CDR2 is FYNNEI. The V end lost 0 bases, the J end lost 3 bases, and 15 bases lay between the germline ends. CDR3 loop: CASSEAPGLVGYEQYF. For the CDR3, the DNA is TGTGCCAGCAGTGAAGCGCCCGGTTTAGTGGGCTACGAGCAGTACTTC.